This TCR beta chain was captured by sequencing in a study of blood T cells in healthy people across ages. The overall study: Template switching caught about one barcoded beta molecule for each two T cells.

The V gene's germline CDR1 is LNHNV and CDR2 YYDKDF (reference sequence). CDR3 length: 12 amino acids. V was cut by 1 base and J by 6 bases, with 7 bases left in between. The sample holds many counts of this clonotype. Its antigen is undetermined. Regarding the study as a whole: Higher diversity, along with more naive CD4+ cells, distinguished long-lived donors from aged donors.

It was with a sample-barcoded 5' primer and a J-beta primer mix that a second PCR of about 6 to 12 cycles was run. One entry per CDR3 protein results from TCRdb running MiXCR on the 5' RACE reads. The data show 1.5 million or so distinct CDR3 sequences, approximately 39% seen once. Sequenced sample: blood. The chain links TRBV15 to TRBJ2-7; no clear D gene. The origin of this receptor is a woman between 18 and 30 years old in good health. CDR3 sequence (DNA): TGTGCCACCAGCAGAGTTCTTAGCGAGCAGTACTTC. Translation gives CATSRVLSEQYF.